One sample yielded the 13 T cell receptor beta chains listed below, sequenced in a study of read filtering for tumor transcriptome and immune sequencing. This library used around 400 ng RNA and molecular barcoded adaptors spanning alpha/delta and beta/gamma chains. TCRdb fed the reads into MiXCR, producing one record per CDR3 protein. The repertoire holds some 120,000 distinct CDR3 sequences, with approximately 13% as singletons. The sample comprised a population of CD138-negative cells sorted from bone marrow. The source is a donor at least 40 years old with multiple myeloma.

The sample holds many counts of this clonotype. This chain uses TRBV12-3 or TRBV12-4 with TRBJ2-5; 9 bases map to TRBD1. The CDR3 runs 13 residues. The J segment lost 5 bases and the V segment lost 8 bases, leaving 6 bases of the junction unmatched. CDR3 region: CASVQGASETQYF. The DNA for the CDR3 is TGTGCCAGCGTACAGGGGGCATCGGAGACCCAGTACTTC.

Ten or more counts support this clonotype. V is TRBV6-5 and J is TRBJ1-5; no clear D gene. Germline assignment: CDR1 MNHEY and CDR2 SVGAGI. The V gene lost 4 bases and the J gene lost 0 bases, with 19 bases spanning the gap. The CDR3 loop spans 18 amino acids. The CDR3 loop reads CASSSRLSGGGSNQPQHF. The DNA for the CDR3 is TGTGCCAGCAGTTCCCGCCTCTCGGGCGGTGGTAGCAATCAGCCCCAGCATTTT.

This clonotype showed up many times. The V call is TRBV20-1, the J call TRBJ2-7; 8 nucleotides align to TRBD1. V dropped 3 bases and J dropped 0; count of bases not matched to a gene: 7. CDR1 and CDR2 (germline): DFQATT, SNEGSKA (reference sequence). The CDR3 runs to 15 residues. The CDR3 sequence is CSARAGQGISYEQYF. The CDR3 region has the DNA TGCAGTGCTAGGGCTGGACAGGGAATCTCCTACGAGCAGTACTTC.

Notes on this clonotype: It is likely a read error, because the conserved phenylalanine at the end of the CDR3 is missing. This chain connects TRBV3-1 to TRBJ2-1; 9 bases match TRBD2. The germline CDR1 and CDR2 sequences are LGHDT and YNNKEL (reference sequence). The CDR3 sequence is 14 residues long. The CDR3 is CASKRGASYKEQFL. Here the CDR3 DNA reads TGTGCCAGCAAGCGGGGGGCTTCCTACAAAGAGCAGTTCCTC.

This clonotype showed up many times. This chain joins TRBV7-2 and TRBJ1-5; D remains unclear. V lost 2 bases to trimming and J lost 5 bases, with 10 bases between them. The CDR3 is made up of 14 amino acids. CDR1 and CDR2 from the germline V gene are SGHTA and FQGNSA. In DNA form, the CDR3 reads TGTGCCAGCAGCTTATTTCCAGCGGATCAGCCCCAGCATTTT. Its protein is CASSLFPADQPQHF.

This clonotype was counted many times. This rearrangement joins TRBV11-2 to TRBJ2-1, with D maybe TRBD2 (5 bases). This CDR3 comprises 16 residues. Germline loops: CDR1 SGHAT, CDR2 FQNNGV. V dropped 1 base and J dropped 7 bases, with 17 bases sitting between them. CDR3 amino acids: CASSLAGGNPGNEQFF. CDR3 DNA: TGTGCCAGCAGCTTAGCCGGCGGAAACCCGGGAAATGAGCAGTTCTTC.

This clonotype turned up a few times. The V gene is TRBV24-1, the J gene TRBJ2-2; 7 bases are a match to TRBD1. Germline CDR1 reads KGHDR; CDR2 reads SFDVKD. The CDR3 covers 15 residues. J lost 8 bases, V lost 3 bases, and 8 bases had no gene match. The CDR3, as DNA: TGTGCCACCAGTGATCCGAACAGGGGATCAGGGGAGCTGTTTTTT. This codes for CATSDPNRGSGELFF.

Turning to this clonotype: A clone one base away is much larger, so this may be a read error. V gene TRBV20-1 combines with J gene TRBJ2-1, with no clear D. The CDR3 is 15 amino acids. CDR1 and CDR2 (germline): DFQATT, SNEGSKA (reference sequence). The CDR3 DNA reads TGCAGTGCTAGCATCCCAGGCCGCTCCCACAATGAGCAGTTCTTC. Its protein product is CSASIPGRSHNEQFF.

As to this clonotype: The CDR3 end shows no conserved phenylalanine or tryptophan, and so a read error is likely. The chain joins TRBV7-9 to TRBJ2-3; 7 bases map to TRBD1. CDR1 is SEHNR and CDR2 is FQNEAQ in the germline V gene (reference sequence). CDR3 length: 14 amino acids. After removal of 2 bases from V and 4 bases from J, the junction contained 3 bases not matched to a gene. The CDR3 sequence is CASSLTGASDTQYL. Written as DNA, the CDR3 is TGTGCCAGCAGCTTAACAGGGGCGTCAGATACGCAGTATTTA.

This clonotype appeared many times. The chain combines TRBV7-8 with TRBJ2-1; D assignment may be TRBD1 or TRBD2 (6 bases each). CDR3 length: 18 residues. V was cut by 2 bases and J by 4 bases, with 21 bases left in between. Germline V CDR1 and CDR2: SGHVS, FQNEAQ. The DNA of the CDR3 is TGTGCCAGCAGCTTAAGCCTAACGGGGGCTGGGGGATACAATGAGCAGTTCTTC. Protein product: CASSLSLTGAGGYNEQFF.

This clonotype was seen many times. The genes are TRBV4-2 and TRBJ2-2; 8 bases are shared with TRBD2. The CDR3 is 17 amino acids. The germline CDR1 and CDR2 sequences are LGHNA and YNFKEQ. With 5 bases clipped from V and 3 bases from J, the junction kept 11 bases outside the gene matches. The CDR3 nucleotides are TGTGCCAGCAGCAGTCGGGGGACGGGGGGGGACACCGGGGAGCTGTTTTTT. It yields the protein CASSSRGTGGDTGELFF.

The rearrangement links TRBV12-5 to TRBJ1-6, with D hard to call. The CDR3 covers 13 residues. Trimming removed 2 bases at V and 14 bases at J, with 13 bases between. From germline, CDR1 is LGHNT and CDR2 FRNRAP. The CDR3 bases are TGTGCTAGTGGTTTGTCGGGATCCTCTGCCCTCCACTTT. Protein sequence: CASGLSGSSALHF. Using reference TRBV12-5 and TRBJ1-6 for the parts outside the CDR3, the full variable domain is DARVTQTPRHKVTEMGQEVTMRCQPILGHNTVFWYRQTMMQGLELLAYFRNRAPLDDSGMPKDRFSAEMPDATLATLKIQPSEPRDSAVYFCASGLSGSSALHFGNGTRLTVT.

This clonotype was observed at least ten times. V is TRBV7-9 and J is TRBJ2-1; possibly TRBD2 for D (5 bases). The germline CDR1 and CDR2 sequences are SEHNR and FQNEAQ (reference sequence). The CDR3 loop spans 13 amino acids. V lost 3 bases to trimming and J lost 9 bases, with 12 bases between them. The CDR3 coding sequence is TGTGCCAGCAGCTTGTCGGTAGCGATTGAGCAGTTCTTC. Translating gives CASSLSVAIEQFF. Drawing the rest from reference TRBV7-9 and TRBJ2-1, the complete variable domain is DTGVSQNPRHKITKRGQNVTFRCDPISEHNRLYWYRQTLGQGPEFLTYFQNEAQLEKSRLLSDRFSAERPKGSFSTLEIQRTEQGDSAMYLCASSLSVAIEQFFGPGTRLTVL.